Below, one TCR beta chain is given with its context. What it binds is not known. Indicated treatment: roughly 11-day PBMC culture with coronavirus spike peptide pools or control peptides (ViraFEST assay). The record originates from a study of vaccination and CD4 T cells after COVID-19. Study at large: Six male and four female convalescents took part, two of them Hispanic. Either a CEFX pool, an HIV-1 Nef pool, or no peptide was added to control cultures.

Germline V gene data show CDR1 as MNHEY and CDR2 as SMNVEV (reference sequence). The V end was cut by 5 bases, the J end by 8 bases, with 17 bases between. The CDR3 length is 14 residues. An Oncomine TCR Beta short-read assay was used to sequence the DNA from cultured CD4+ T cells. Using its own MiXCR run on the PCR reads, TCRdb lists one record per CDR3 protein. Of roughly 20,000 distinct CDR3 sequences in the sample, roughly 56% are singletons; the top ten hold about 9.4%. This TCR derives from a human donor who had recovered from COVID-19. The sample comprised CD4+ T cells from blood, cultured in vitro. J is TRBJ2-3 and V is TRBV27; no firm D call. The CDR3 reads CASSPLPRGGTQYF. In DNA form, the CDR3 reads TGTGCCAGCAGTCCTCTCCCTCGAGGTGGTACGCAGTATTTT.